This section outlines one T cell receptor beta chain sequence together with its context. There are 13 residues in the CDR3. CDR1 is ENHRY and CDR2 is SYGVKD in the germline V gene. V was shortened by 6 bases and J by 4 bases, with 9 bases between the two germline ends. The source of the sample is a study of blood T cell repertoires in COVID-19. Looking at the study overall: Sources were T cells, B-cell-depleted T cells, or PBMCs; the material itself was cDNA or gDNA.

In the original workflow: Amplified reference gene primers provided the basis for estimating nucleated cell counts. Profiling relied on immunoSEQ multiplex PCR, and the TCRdb table lists in-frame clones only, not all of them. D and trimming come from the DNA, and the V and J calls and clone size come from that table. The sample yields 300,000 to 350,000 clones, 87% seen once. Seattle patients were enrolled during active infection and followed longitudinally. This receptor was obtained from a woman between 50 and 59 years old with COVID-19, enrolled during active disease. V gene TRBV10-3 combines with J gene TRBJ2-2; D uncertain. The sample taken for sequencing was peripheral blood. CDR3 loop: CAISTQSTGELFF. Written as DNA, the CDR3 is TGTGCCATCAGCACACAATCCACCGGGGAGCTGTTTTTT.